This T cell receptor beta chain was sequenced for a study of T cells in Graves' hyperthyroidism and ophthalmopathy (dated by TCRdb to the late 2010s). Regarding the research as a whole: Peripheral blood samples were taken at the time of initial diagnosis, prior to any treatment. TCR V-J signatures able to tell the groups apart were searched for in a discovery cohort of some 97 patients, of whom under 45 had Graves' ophthalmopathy and 57 had stable Graves' hyperthyroidism. An independent validation cohort of fewer than 20 hyperthyroidism patients and 15 or so patients who later progressed to ophthalmopathy tested prospective prediction of ophthalmopathy. For training and testing, the roughly 93 patients in the discovery cohort were randomly divided in a 7:3 ratio. The study also compared thyroid tissue and blood T-cell repertoires from about six Graves' hyperthyroidism patients. Once sampling was done, hyperthyroidism patients were given methimazole at a starting dose of 30 mg daily, whereas ophthalmopathy patients were given high-dose intravenous methylprednisolone. The paper describes TCR Vbeta CDR3 sequencing of about 140 peripheral blood samples, made up of 43 ophthalmopathy patients, 70 to 75 hyperthyroidism patients and roughly 17 progressor patients. Paper-wide results and their limitations: Sample size was not statistically predetermined, and blinding of investigators to group allocation was not performed. In cross-validation, a model built on a 13 V-J signature told ophthalmopathy apart from stable hyperthyroidism with approximately 91% sensitivity and about 81% specificity, and in testing the same model reached 80%/75%. Most expanded thyroid clonotypes (frequency above 0.001) were also detected in blood, suggesting blood repertoires may reflect thyroid immune responses. During validation, the model predicted progression to ophthalmopathy a median of approximately 6 months ahead of onset, with around 70% sensitivity and under 85% specificity.

Hyperthyroidism patients were newly diagnosed, with disease duration under 2 months, and aged 18 to 65 years. Exclusion was applied to patients with uncontrolled infections, other autoimmune diseases, pregnancy or lactation. Diagnoses relied on clinical symptoms, serum thyroxine and TRAb, thyroid ultrasound and orbital computed tomography. For progressor patients, blood was drawn at the first diagnosis of hyperthyroidism, before any ophthalmopathy symptoms had appeared. PBMCs were isolated from 10 ml of fresh peripheral blood by Ficoll-Paque density gradient centrifugation. Patients classed as progressors first received a Graves' hyperthyroidism diagnosis and then went on to develop ophthalmopathy during follow-up. Total RNA was extracted with Trizol reagent, and quality was checked on an Agilent 2100 Bioanalyzer. This clonotype was counted at least ten times. It lacks a known antigen. Base qualities are not recorded, but no much larger clone differs from it by a single base.

The TCR beta CDR3 regions were amplified from RNA transcripts. For the first round of RT-PCR on the TCR CDR3, the HTBI primer set was used together with the Qiagen OneStep RT-PCR kit. The libraries were constructed in a second round of multiplex PCR and then size-selected and purified. Sequencing of the libraries was done on an Illumina HiSeq2000 using paired-end 100 bp reads. On the authors' methods: SOAPnuke was used to process the raw data, with reads discarded if the reads contained adapters or uncalled bases, had a mean Phred below 15, or lacked an exact constant-primer or identifier match. High-quality paired reads were merged with COPE v1.2.5, and unique nucleotide sequences were defined as clonotypes. MiTCR v1.1 was used to align clonotypes to the IMGT TRBV, TRBD and TRBJ reference segments. Analysis was restricted to V-J combinations with a frequency above 0.0001, which covered roughly 99% of repertoires. The TCS score was defined as the ratio of F50 (clonal expansion) to E x V (chaos), calculated using BLOSUM62-based TCRdist between CDR3 peptides within each V-J. Welch's t-statistics and random forest reduced 514 V-J features to around 14, which were used in a naive Bayes classifier (R e1071). The raw public data were reprocessed by TCRdb itself: fastp quality trimming at Q25, MiXCR clonotype calling, in-frame beta chains only. One record per CDR3 amino acid sequence lists the most common genes and DNA. TCRdb, not the authors, supplied the V and J calls. This sample holds 550,000 to 650,000 distinct CDR3 sequences; approximately 13% were observed only once. Roughly 5.7% of the sample comes from the top ten.

The sequence was obtained from a woman aged 25 to 39 with Graves' hyperthyroidism that later progressed to Graves' ophthalmopathy. Material for sequencing was blood.

The CDR3 amino acid sequence is: CASSEYTANYGYTF. The DNA sequence follows: TGTGCCAGCAGTGAATACACGGCTAACTATGGCTACACCTTC. The chain couples TRBV2 to TRBJ1-2, with no reliable assignment of the D segment. Cut back by 2 bases and 0 bases, the V and J ends lie 7 bases apart. CDR1 SNHLY and CDR2 FYNNEI are derived from the germline V gene. From the cysteine through the phenylalanine, the CDR3 covers 14 amino acids. The CDR3 DNA has 42 bases and is translated from base 1. The reference TRBV2 and TRBJ1-2 proteins fill in what lies around the CDR3, so the full variable domain reads EPEVTQTPSHQVTQMGQEVILRCVPISNHLYFYWYRQILGQKVEFLVSFYNNEISEKSEIFDDQFSVERPDGSNFTLKIRSTKLEDSAMYFCASSEYTANYGYTFGSGTRLTVV.